This T cell receptor (beta chain) originates from a study of T cell repertoires in cytomegalovirus infection. Overall study context: A matching HLA type, together with CMV infection, was signaled by public TCR beta signatures.

Broader study findings: Individuals carrying CMV plus the relevant HLA were identified by cumulative frequency of public TCR beta families. Dominant in the ex vivo response were TCR beta clonotypes restricted by HLA-C and specific for CMV.

In its sample, this clonotype was seen many times. Its antigen is currently unknown. TCRdb redid the calling of the reads with MiXCR, one entry per CDR3 protein. The top ten clones hold roughly a quarter of a sample with 150,000 to 200,000 distinct CDR3 sequences, about 15% of them seen once. Germline-derived CDR1 and CDR2 are KGHSH and LQKENI. This CDR3 region has 17 residues. Trimming cost V 3 bases and J 2 bases, with 14 bases left between them. This clonotype was sampled from a human donor in good health (CMV status not recorded). Some clones in this sample may be carry-over from other donors' samples. V usage is TRBV18 and J usage is TRBJ2-6, with D perhaps matching TRBD1 (6 bases). The sample taken for sequencing was PBMCs. CDR3 residues: CASSPGQLFTGANVLTF. Written as DNA, the CDR3 is TGTGCCAGCTCACCCGGACAGCTTTTCACTGGGGCCAACGTCCTGACTTTC.